The clone carrying this TCR beta chain was detected ten times or more. The data originate from a study of T cells in Graves' hyperthyroidism and ophthalmopathy. From germline, CDR1 is SNHLY and CDR2 FYNNEI. Trimming took 3 bases from V and 5 from J, leaving 10 bases between them. This CDR3 is built from 14 residues. Regions amplified from RNA transcripts were the TCR beta CDR3 regions. The TCR CDR3 first-round RT-PCR relied on the HTBI primer set. A single record per CDR3 protein comes from TCRdb applying MiXCR to the multiplex PCR reads. The sample records around 300,000 distinct CDR3 sequences, about 14% being singletons. Among the patients, aged 18 to 65, hyperthyroidism was newly diagnosed and had lasted under 2 months. The study excluded patients with uncontrolled infection, other autoimmune disease, pregnancy or lactation. PBMCs stemmed from 10 ml fresh peripheral blood.

This sequence was found in a young woman with Graves' hyperthyroidism that later progressed to Graves' ophthalmopathy. This chain joins TRBV2 and TRBJ1-4; D gene ambiguous. Sequencing was carried out using blood. CDR3 loop: CASSDGDRNEKLFF. In DNA, the CDR3 is TGTGCCAGCAGTGACGGGGATAGAAATGAAAAACTGTTTTTT.